This T cell receptor (beta chain) is drawn from a study of monozygotic twins with inflammatory bowel disease. TCRdb re-called the 5' RACE reads; every CDR3 protein appears as one record, without DNA. The table counts about 160,000 distinct CDR3 sequences; around 7.2% lies in the top ten. The CDR3 has 16 residues. Germline CDR1 LGHDT, CDR2 YNNKEL (reference sequence). Sequencing input: blood. The chain recombines TRBV3-1 with TRBJ1-1; TCRdb's D call, TRBD1, is unchecked because there is no DNA. The receptor was derived from a human donor with ulcerative colitis or Crohn's disease, or a healthy co-twin of an affected twin (not recorded which). The CDR3 loop reads CASSQGNIWAGTEAFF.